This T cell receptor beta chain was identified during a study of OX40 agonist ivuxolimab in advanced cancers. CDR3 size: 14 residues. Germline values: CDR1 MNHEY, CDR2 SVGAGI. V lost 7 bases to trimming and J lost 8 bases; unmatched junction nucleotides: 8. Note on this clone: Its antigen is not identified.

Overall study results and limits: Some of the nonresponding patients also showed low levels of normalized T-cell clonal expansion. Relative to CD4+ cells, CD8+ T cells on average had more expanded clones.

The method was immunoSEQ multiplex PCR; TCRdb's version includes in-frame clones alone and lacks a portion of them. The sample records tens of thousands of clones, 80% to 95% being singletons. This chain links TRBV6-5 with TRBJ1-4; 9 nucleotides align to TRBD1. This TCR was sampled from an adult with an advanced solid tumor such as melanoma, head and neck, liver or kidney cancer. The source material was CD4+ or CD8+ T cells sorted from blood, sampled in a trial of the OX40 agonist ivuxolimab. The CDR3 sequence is CASTPDRGLEKLFF. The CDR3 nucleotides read TGTGCCAGCACCCCGGACAGGGGATTGGAAAAACTGTTTTTT.